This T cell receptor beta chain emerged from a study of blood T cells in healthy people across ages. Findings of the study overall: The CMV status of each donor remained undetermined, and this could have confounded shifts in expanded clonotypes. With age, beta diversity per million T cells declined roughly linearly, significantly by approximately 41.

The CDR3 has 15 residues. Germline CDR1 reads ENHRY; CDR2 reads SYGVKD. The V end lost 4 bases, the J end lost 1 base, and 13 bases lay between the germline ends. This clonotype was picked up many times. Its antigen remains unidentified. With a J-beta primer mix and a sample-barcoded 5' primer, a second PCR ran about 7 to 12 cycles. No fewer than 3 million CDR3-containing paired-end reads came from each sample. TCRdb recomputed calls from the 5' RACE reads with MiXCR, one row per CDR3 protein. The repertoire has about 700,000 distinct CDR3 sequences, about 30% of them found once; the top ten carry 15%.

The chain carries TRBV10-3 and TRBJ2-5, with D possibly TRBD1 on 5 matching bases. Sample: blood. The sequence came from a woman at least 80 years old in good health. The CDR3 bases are TGTGCCATCAGTGGGACCATAGGGGTCCAAGAGACCCAGTACTTC. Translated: CAISGTIGVQETQYF.